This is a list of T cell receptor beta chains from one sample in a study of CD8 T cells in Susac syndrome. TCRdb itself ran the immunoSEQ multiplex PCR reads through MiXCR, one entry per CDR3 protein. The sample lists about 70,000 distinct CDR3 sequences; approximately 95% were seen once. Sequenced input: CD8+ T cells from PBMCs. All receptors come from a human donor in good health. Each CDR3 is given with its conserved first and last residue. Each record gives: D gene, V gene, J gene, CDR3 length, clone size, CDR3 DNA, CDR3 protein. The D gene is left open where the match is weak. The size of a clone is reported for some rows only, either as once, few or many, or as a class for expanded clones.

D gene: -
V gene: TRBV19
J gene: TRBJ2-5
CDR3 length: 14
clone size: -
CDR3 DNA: TGTGCCAGTGGATGGACTGGAGGACAAGAGACCCAGTACTTC
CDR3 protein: CASGWTGGQETQYF

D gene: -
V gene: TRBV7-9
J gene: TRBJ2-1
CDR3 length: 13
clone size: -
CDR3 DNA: TGTGCCAGCAGCGACCAAATGGACAATGAGCAGTTCTTC
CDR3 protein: CASSDQMDNEQFF

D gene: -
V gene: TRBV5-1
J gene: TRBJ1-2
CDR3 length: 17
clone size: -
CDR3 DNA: TGCGCCAGCAGCCCGTCCGGGACTGTGACCCCCAGTTATGGCTACACCTTC
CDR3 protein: CASSPSGTVTPSYGYTF

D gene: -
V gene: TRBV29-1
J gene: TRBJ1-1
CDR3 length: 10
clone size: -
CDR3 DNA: TGCAGCGTTGAACTCACTGAAGCTTTCTTT
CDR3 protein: CSVELTEAFF

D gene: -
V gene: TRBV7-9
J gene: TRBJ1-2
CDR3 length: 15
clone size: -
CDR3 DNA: TGTGCCAGCAGCTTTGTGCAGGGAACTAACTATGGCTACACCTTC
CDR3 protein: CASSFVQGTNYGYTF

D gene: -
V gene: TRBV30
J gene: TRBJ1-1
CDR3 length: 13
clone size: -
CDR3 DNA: TGTGCCTGGAGTCGGTTAGGAGGCACTGAAGCTTTCTTT
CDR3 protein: CAWSRLGGTEAFF

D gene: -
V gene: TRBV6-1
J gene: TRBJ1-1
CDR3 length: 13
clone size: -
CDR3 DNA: TGTGCCAGCAGTACGACGGTGAACACTGAAGCTTTCTTT
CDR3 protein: CASSTTVNTEAFF

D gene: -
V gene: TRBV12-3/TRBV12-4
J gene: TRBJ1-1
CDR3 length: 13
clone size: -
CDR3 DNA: TGTGCCAGCAATCCGACTGAAGGCACTGAAGCTTTCTTT
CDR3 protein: CASNPTEGTEAFF

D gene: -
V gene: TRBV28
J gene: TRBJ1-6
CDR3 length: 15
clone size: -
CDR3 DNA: TGTGCCAGCACCGAAACAGGGTTTGAGGGTTCACCCCTCCACTTT
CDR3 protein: CASTETGFEGSPLHF

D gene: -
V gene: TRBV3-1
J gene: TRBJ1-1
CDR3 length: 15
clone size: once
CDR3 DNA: TGTGCCAGCAGCCGTTCGACAGACCCCTACACTGAAGCTTTCTTT
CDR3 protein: CASSRSTDPYTEAFF

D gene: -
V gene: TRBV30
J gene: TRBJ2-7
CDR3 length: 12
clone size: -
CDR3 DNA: TGTGCCTGGAGTTACGGGACCTACGAGCAGTACTTC
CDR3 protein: CAWSYGTYEQYF

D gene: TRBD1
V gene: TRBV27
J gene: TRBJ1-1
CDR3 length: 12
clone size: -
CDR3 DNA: TGTGCCAGCAAACAGGGGTGGACTGAAGCTTTCTTT
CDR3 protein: CASKQGWTEAFF

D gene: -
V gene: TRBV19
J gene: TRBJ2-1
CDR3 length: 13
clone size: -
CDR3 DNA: TGTGCCAGTAGCCCCAGCTCCTACAATGAGCAGTTCTTC
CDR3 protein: CASSPSSYNEQFF

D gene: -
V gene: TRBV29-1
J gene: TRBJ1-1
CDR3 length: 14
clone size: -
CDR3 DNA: TGCAGCGTAGTAAACAGGGACCGGAACACTGAAGCTTTCTTT
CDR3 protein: CSVVNRDRNTEAFF

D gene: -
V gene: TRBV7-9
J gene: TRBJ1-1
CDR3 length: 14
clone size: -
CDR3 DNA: TGTGCCAGCAGCCCAACGAGCAGAAACACTGAAGCTTTCTTT
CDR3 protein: CASSPTSRNTEAFF

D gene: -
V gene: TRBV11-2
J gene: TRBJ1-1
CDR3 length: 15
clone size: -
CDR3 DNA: TGTGCCAGCAGCTTAGGCCCGACTAAGAACACTGAAGCTTTCTTT
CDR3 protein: CASSLGPTKNTEAFF

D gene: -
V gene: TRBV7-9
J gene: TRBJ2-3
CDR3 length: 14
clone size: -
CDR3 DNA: TGTGCCAGCAGCCCCAGACAGGAGGCAGATACGCAGTATTTT
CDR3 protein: CASSPRQEADTQYF

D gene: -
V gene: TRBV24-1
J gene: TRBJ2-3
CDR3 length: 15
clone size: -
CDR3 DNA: TGTGCCACCAGTGATTTGGGCGGGGGCACAGATACGCAGTATTTT
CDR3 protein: CATSDLGGGTDTQYF

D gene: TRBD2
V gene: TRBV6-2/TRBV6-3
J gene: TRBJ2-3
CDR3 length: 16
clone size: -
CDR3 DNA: TGTGCCAGCAGTACACTAGCGGGGAGTAGCACAGATACGCAGTATTTT
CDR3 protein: CASSTLAGSSTDTQYF

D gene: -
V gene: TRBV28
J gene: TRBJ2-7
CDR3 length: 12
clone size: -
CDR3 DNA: TGTGCCAGCGGCCGGGCTCCCAACGAGCAGTACTTC
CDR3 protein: CASGRAPNEQYF

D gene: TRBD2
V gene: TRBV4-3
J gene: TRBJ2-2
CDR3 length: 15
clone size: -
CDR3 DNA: TGCGCCAGCAGCCAAGATGCGGGGAGGGCCGGGGAGCTGTTTTTT
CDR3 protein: CASSQDAGRAGELFF

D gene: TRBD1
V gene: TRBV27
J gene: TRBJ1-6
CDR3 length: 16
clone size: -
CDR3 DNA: TGTGCCAGCAGAATAAGACAGGGACGCGGCCATTCACCCCTCCACTTT
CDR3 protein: CASRIRQGRGHSPLHF